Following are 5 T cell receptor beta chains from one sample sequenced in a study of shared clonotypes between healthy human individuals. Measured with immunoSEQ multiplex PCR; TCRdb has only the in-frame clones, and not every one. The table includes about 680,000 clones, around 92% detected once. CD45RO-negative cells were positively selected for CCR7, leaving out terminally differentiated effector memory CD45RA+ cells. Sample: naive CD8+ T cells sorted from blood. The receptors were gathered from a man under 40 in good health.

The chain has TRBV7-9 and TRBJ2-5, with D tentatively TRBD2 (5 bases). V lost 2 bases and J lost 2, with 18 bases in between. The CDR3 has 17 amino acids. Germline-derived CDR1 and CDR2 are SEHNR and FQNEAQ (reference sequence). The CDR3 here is CASSLTSPVPSQETQYF. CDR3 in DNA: TGTGCCAGCAGCTTAACTAGTCCAGTCCCCTCGCAAGAGACCCAGTACTTC.

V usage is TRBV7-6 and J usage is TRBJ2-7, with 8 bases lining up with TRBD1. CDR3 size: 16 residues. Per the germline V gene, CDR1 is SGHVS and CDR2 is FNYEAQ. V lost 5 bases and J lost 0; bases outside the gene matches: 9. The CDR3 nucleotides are TGTGCCAGCAGCGGAAGACAGGGGATAAGCTCCTACGAGCAGTACTTC. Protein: CASSGRQGISSYEQYF.

The CDR3 bases are TGTGCCAGCAGCTTAGGGGCAGGCCTCGCGAACTATGGCTACACCTTC. This encodes CASSLGAGLANYGYTF. The chain is built from TRBV13 and TRBJ1-2, with unresolved D. The germline gives CDR1 PRHDT, CDR2 FYEKMQ (reference sequence). The V gene lost 0 bases and the J gene lost 2 bases, with 13 bases spanning the gap. The CDR3 is 16 amino acids.

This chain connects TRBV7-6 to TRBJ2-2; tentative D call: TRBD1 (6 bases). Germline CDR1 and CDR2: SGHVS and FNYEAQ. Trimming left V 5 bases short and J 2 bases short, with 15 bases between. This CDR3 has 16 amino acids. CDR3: CASSHRALGNTGELFF. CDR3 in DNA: TGTGCCAGCAGCCACAGGGCGCTGGGCAACACCGGGGAGCTGTTTTTT.

The CDR3 protein is CASRLALIGEKLFF. The CDR3 DNA reads TGTGCAAGTCGCTTAGCCCTCATCGGTGAAAAACTGTTTTTT. This rearrangement joins TRBV12-2 to TRBJ1-4. TRBV12-2 is described as a pseudogene. The CDR3 is made up of 14 amino acids.